This T cell receptor beta chain was recovered during a study of post-analysis software for immune sequencing data. Study in general: The disease courses spanned relapsing-remitting, secondary progressive and progressive-relapsing forms of multiple sclerosis. Study-level results: Those samples that were prepared in the same batch co-clustered strongly by F measure. When compared against controls, multiple sclerosis patients showed significantly lower normalized Chao1 diversity.

Note on this clonotype: Its matching antigen is unknown.

Included in the TCR beta cDNA libraries were unique molecular identifiers. T cells numbering about 0.85 to 11 million yielded cDNA molecules that totaled about 500,000. TCRdb itself ran the PCR reads through MiXCR, one entry per CDR3 protein. The sample lists 650,000 to 900,000 distinct CDR3 sequences, 46% occurring once. This TCR came from a girl under 18 with multiple sclerosis. What was sequenced was blood.

The CDR3 nucleotides are TGTGCCAGCAGTTCCGACAGGCCCAATGAGCAGTTCTTC. Residues: CASSSDRPNEQFF. This sequence joins TRBV6-5 and TRBJ2-1; D might be TRBD1 (6 bases). Germline V gene data show CDR1 as MNHEY and CDR2 as SVGAGI. This CDR3 region has 13 residues. V dropped 4 bases and J dropped 6 bases, with 10 bases sitting between them.